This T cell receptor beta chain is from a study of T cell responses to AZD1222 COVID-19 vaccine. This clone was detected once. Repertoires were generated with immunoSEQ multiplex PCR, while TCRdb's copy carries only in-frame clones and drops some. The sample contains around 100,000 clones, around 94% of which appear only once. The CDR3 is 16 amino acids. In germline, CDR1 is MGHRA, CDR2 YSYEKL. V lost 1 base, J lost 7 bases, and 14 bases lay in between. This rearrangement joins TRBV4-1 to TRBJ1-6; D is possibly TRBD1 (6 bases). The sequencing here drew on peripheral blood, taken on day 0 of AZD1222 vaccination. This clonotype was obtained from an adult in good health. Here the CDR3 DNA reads TGCGCCAGCAGCCAAGGTCCTCAACAGGGAAATTCACCCCTCCACTTT. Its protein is CASSQGPQQGNSPLHF.